This TCR beta chain is from a study of T-cell reconstitution after alpha-beta-depleted transplantation in children (dated by TCRdb to 2015 to 2016). With respect to the entire study: Using TCR repertoire profiling, the study quantitatively followed how T-cell immune reconstitution unfolded in children after TCRalphabeta/CD19-depleted allogeneic hematopoietic cell transplantation. Beyond this particular receptor, the publication reports: Over subsequent months, a decline in hyperexpanded clone frequencies was noted, and after one year, T-cell counts and TCRbeta diversity were mostly ascribed to newly produced T cells. In some patients, the high TCRbeta diversity seen at day 60 was put down to recipient T cells and intrathymic progenitors that had survived conditioning. The apparently early recovery of alphabetaT-cell counts about two months after transplant reportedly depended on only several hundred rapidly expanded clones that came from non-depleted graft cells.

Libraries were made using PCR. Sequencing relied on an Illumina HiSeq 2500. Molecular barcoding was employed in the preparation of TCR libraries, with unique molecular identifiers being used to normalize TCRbeta repertoire quantification. Starting from the raw public reads, TCRdb applied fastp trimming at Q25, assembled clones with MiXCR and retained in-frame beta chains. Each CDR3 protein appears once, grouped with its most common genes and DNA. This sample holds fewer than 750,000 distinct CDR3 sequences; 20% to 25% were observed only once. The top ten clonotypes cover roughly 13% of the sample. Taken with the paper, the label for treatment or condition translates to: allogeneic hematopoietic cell transplantation with graft depleted of TCRalphabeta T cells and CD19 B cells. The transplant recipients were children given TCRalphabeta/CD19-depleted allogeneic hematopoietic cell grafts. Comment on this clonotype: Its target antigen remains unknown. One base away there is no much larger clone; base qualities are not given.

The CDR3 runs 17 amino acids, cysteine and phenylalanine included. The kept DNA is CDR3 alone, 51 bases in frame from the first base. Based on the germline V gene (reference sequence), the CDR1 and CDR2 sequences are DFQATT and SNEGSKA. From V the trimming removes 0 bases and from J it removes 4 bases, while the gene matches leave 9 bases of the junction unaccounted for. This chain is built from TRBV20-1 and TRBJ2-5, with 12 junctional bases fitting TRBD1. The sequence came from a boy younger than two who had a stem cell transplant for acute myeloid leukemia, so the T cells may come from the graft donor. The sample was PBMCs, mostly from graft donor cells, taken 360 days after TCRalphabeta/CD19-depleted stem cell transplant. Here the CDR3 is given as CSARDTGTGGFPETQYF. The DNA sequence is as follows: TGCAGTGCTAGAGATACCGGGACAGGGGGCTTCCCAGAGACCCAGTACTTC.